These 12 T cell receptor beta chains came from one sample sequenced in a study of shared clonotypes between healthy human individuals. Repertoires were generated with immunoSEQ multiplex PCR, while TCRdb's copy carries only in-frame clones and drops some. The profile covers about 2.4 million clones, with around nine tenths appearing a single time and roughly 0.15% taken by the ten largest. The specimen was naive CD4+ T cells sorted from blood. Subset in this sample: CD45RA+ positively selected. The receptor set was obtained from a man aged 18-30 years in good health.

The J gene is TRBJ1-2, the V gene TRBV28; perhaps TRBD1 as D (6 bases). The germline CDR1 and CDR2 sequences are MDHEN and SYDVKM. The V end was cut by 5 bases, the J end by 3 bases, with 13 bases between. The length of the CDR3 is 14 residues. In DNA form, the CDR3 reads TGTGCCAGCAGTAAAGGCGACAGGTACTATGGCTACACCTTC. Protein: CASSKGDRYYGYTF.

The V and J genes are TRBV2 and TRBJ2-1, with D possibly called TRBD1 or TRBD2 (5 bases each). The CDR3 spans 15 residues. Germline-derived CDR1 and CDR2 are SNHLY and FYNNEI. V lost 6 bases and J 5 bases, leaving 17 bases between the germline ends. CDR3 in amino acids: CASSETGFGDNEQFF. In nucleotides, the CDR3 is TGTGCCAGCAGCGAAACAGGCTTCGGGGACAATGAGCAGTTCTTC.

This clone was recorded a few times. The sample has other DNA sequences that encode this CDR3 too. The rearrangement joins TRBV30 to TRBJ1-1; D ambiguous. The CDR3 spans 12 residues. Trimming pared 5 bases from V and 1 base from J, leaving 8 bases between. CDR1 is GTSNPN and CDR2 is SVGIG in the germline V gene (reference sequence). CDR3 in amino acids: CAWARGNTEAFF. The CDR3 region has the DNA TGTGCCTGGGCCCGGGGGAACACTGAAGCTTTCTTT. The full variable domain, in which reference TRBV30 and TRBJ1-1 provide the parts outside the CDR3, is SQTIHQWPATLVQPVGSPLSLECTVEGTSNPNLYWYRQAAGRGLQLLFYSVGIGQISSEVPQNLSASRPQDRQFILSSKKLLLSDSGFYLCAWARGNTEAFFGQGTRLTVV.

The chain couples TRBV29-1 to TRBJ1-2; D is possibly TRBD1 (5 bases). V dropped 0 bases and J dropped 8 bases, with 16 bases sitting between them. CDR3 length: 14 residues. Per the germline V gene, CDR1 is SQVTM and CDR2 is ANQGSEA. CDR3 DNA sequence: TGCAGCGTTGAAGATCAGGGCAGGAGTGGAGGCTACACCTTC. Protein product: CSVEDQGRSGGYTF.

The genes are TRBV19 and TRBJ1-3, with TRBD1 as a possible D gene (6 bases). Germline values: CDR1 LNHDA, CDR2 SQIVND (reference sequence). This CDR3 contains 16 residues. V was shortened by 6 bases and J by 4 bases, with 19 bases between the two germline ends. The CDR3 here is CASRLPGGGDGNTIYF. In nucleotides, the CDR3 is TGTGCCAGTAGGCTACCCGGCGGGGGCGACGGAAACACCATATATTTT. The entire variable domain, with the rest obtained from reference TRBV19 and TRBJ1-3, is as follows: DGGITQSPKYLFRKEGQNVTLSCEQNLNHDAMYWYRQDPGQGLRLIYYSQIVNDFQKGDIAEGYSVSREKKESFPLTVTSAQKNPTAFYLCASRLPGGGDGNTIYFGEGSWLTVV.

CDR3 region: CASSVRQGYEQYF. CDR3 DNA: TGTGCCAGCAGTGTTCGGCAGGGCTACGAGCAGTACTTC. The chain recombines TRBV6-4 with TRBJ2-7; TRBD1 might be the D (5 bases). The CDR3 runs to 13 residues. The germline V gene encodes CDR1 MRHNA and CDR2 SNTAGT. With 4 bases removed from V and 3 bases from J, the gap between germline ends came to 10 bases.

V gene TRBV20-1 combines with J gene TRBJ1-1; D unresolved. CDR1 and CDR2 (germline): DFQATT, SNEGSKA (reference sequence). V was clipped by 3 bases and J by 5 bases, with 4 bases between them. The CDR3 has 10 residues. The CDR3 is CSARTTEAFF. As DNA, the CDR3 is TGCAGTGCTAGGACTACTGAAGCTTTCTTT.

The chain recombines TRBV2 with TRBJ1-2; the match to TRBD1 covers 7 bases. V shed 3 bases, J shed 8 bases, and the junction held 9 bases outside the gene matches. CDR1 and CDR2 from the germline V gene are SNHLY and FYNNEI. The CDR3 length is 14 residues. The CDR3 reads CASSENRQGEGYTF. The CDR3 DNA follows: TGTGCCAGCAGTGAGAACAGACAGGGCGAAGGCTACACCTTC.

The chain joins TRBV27 to TRBJ2-7, with D perhaps TRBD1 or TRBD2 (5 bases each). Germline V gives CDR1 MNHEY, CDR2 SMNVEV (reference sequence). Trimming cost V 0 bases and J 3 bases, with 12 bases left between them. The CDR3 runs to 15 residues. CDR3 residues: CASSLSRAGNYEQYF. DNA of the CDR3: TGTGCCAGCAGTTTATCGAGGGCAGGGAACTACGAGCAGTACTTC.

A note on this clone: Other DNA sequences in the same sample also yield this CDR3. V and J are TRBV18 and TRBJ2-5; perhaps D is TRBD1 or TRBD2 (6 bases each). This CDR3 comprises 14 residues. V was shortened by 0 bases and J by 5 bases, with 10 bases between the two germline ends. From germline, CDR1 is KGHSH and CDR2 LQKENI. The CDR3 nucleotides are TGTGCCAGCTCACCACCCGGGGGCAGTGAGACCCAGTACTTC. This translates into CASSPPGGSETQYF.

A word on this clone: Other DNA sequences in the sample encode the same CDR3. The J gene is TRBJ2-3, the V gene TRBV5-1; 11 bases line up with TRBD1. This CDR3 has 16 residues. Germline V gene sequence: CDR1 SGHRS, CDR2 YFSETQ. The ends lost 0 bases at V and 3 bases at J; junction bases unmatched: 3. DNA for the CDR3: TGCGCCAGCAGCTTGGGGACAGGGGGCGGGACAGATACGCAGTATTTT. This codes for CASSLGTGGGTDTQYF.

The chain is built from TRBV7-6 and TRBJ2-5; D possibly corresponds to TRBD1 (6 bases). Trimming removed 5 bases at V and 4 bases at J, with 14 bases between. This CDR3 is 14 amino acids long. Germline-derived CDR1 and CDR2 are SGHVS and FNYEAQ. CDR3 coding DNA: TGTGCCAGCAGCAGTCAGGGGTTCGGAGAGACCCAGTACTTC. Translating it yields CASSSQGFGETQYF.